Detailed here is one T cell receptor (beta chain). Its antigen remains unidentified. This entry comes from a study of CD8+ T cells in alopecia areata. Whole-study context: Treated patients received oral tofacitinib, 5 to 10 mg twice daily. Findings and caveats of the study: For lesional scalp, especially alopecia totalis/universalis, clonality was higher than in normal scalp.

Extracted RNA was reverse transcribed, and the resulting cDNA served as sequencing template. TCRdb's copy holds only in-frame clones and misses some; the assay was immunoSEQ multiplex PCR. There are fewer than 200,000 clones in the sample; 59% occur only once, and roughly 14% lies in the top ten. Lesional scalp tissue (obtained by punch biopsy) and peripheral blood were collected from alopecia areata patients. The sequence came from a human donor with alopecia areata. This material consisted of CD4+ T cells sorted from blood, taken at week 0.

As DNA, the CDR3 is TGTGCCAGCAGTTTAGGGACTAGCGGGGCGGGTGAGCAGTTCTTC. It translates to CASSLGTSGAGEQFF. This chain connects TRBV27 to TRBJ2-1; 13 bases map to TRBD2. CDR3 size: 15 residues. V lost 2 bases and J lost 9; bases outside the gene matches: 4. Germline lookup yields CDR1 MNHEY and CDR2 SMNVEV (reference sequence).